This T cell receptor beta chain was obtained from a study of identical twins. The study's findings and limits: The same donors were not followed; conclusions instead depended on cross-sectional statistical analysis. For zero-insertion analyses, partial confounding could come from invariant MAIT and iNKT cells.

This CDR3 contains 15 residues. Trimming pared 6 bases from V and 1 base from J, leaving 13 bases between. Healthy Caucasian individuals made up all the donors. This clonotype was seen only a few times. The target antigen is unknown. Template switching introduced a universal primer site, and the cDNA bore unique molecular identifiers. MiXCR, run by TCRdb on the 5' RACE reads, gives a single entry per CDR3 protein. The table records roughly 1.6 million distinct CDR3 sequences, roughly a third of them present only once. Source material: cord blood. The V call is TRBV12-3 or TRBV12-4, the J call TRBJ2-1, with D perhaps TRBD2 (6 bases). This clonotype was obtained from a newborn girl in good health. CDR3 DNA sequence: TGTGCCAGCAGCGGGGGTTGGTCATCCTACAATGAGCAGTTCTTC. This translates into CASSGGWSSYNEQFF.